The 11 T cell receptor beta chains below were found in one sample sequenced in a study of blood T cell repertoires in COVID-19. Assay used: immunoSEQ multiplex PCR; TCRdb lists only in-frame clones, some missing. The repertoire includes some 120,000 clones, 90% of them detected once, and under 2% sits in the top ten. The sequenced material came from peripheral blood. These receptors all come from a human donor with active COVID-19. The donor label of this sample is uncertain.

The gene calls are TRBV18 and TRBJ2-5; D is unresolved. This CDR3 comprises 15 residues. The V gene lost 9 bases and the J gene lost 0 bases, with 17 bases spanning the gap. Looked up from germline, CDR1 is KGHSH and CDR2 is LQKENI. The CDR3 loop is CASSRQALNQETQYF. In nucleotides, the CDR3 is TGTGCCAGTTCCAGACAAGCACTGAACCAAGAGACCCAGTACTTC.

This clone has a handful of counts. The chain combines TRBV25-1 with TRBJ1-2; 7 bases align to TRBD1. Germline CDR1 is MGHDK and CDR2 is SYGVNS. The CDR3 covers 16 residues. V dropped 0 bases and J dropped 0; count of bases not matched to a gene: 4. The CDR3 DNA reads as TGTGCCAGCAGTGAATATGGGACAGCTCCTAACTATGGCTACACCTTC. Encoded protein: CASSEYGTAPNYGYTF.

A note on this clone: One junction end does not reproduce the germline sequence, and a read error may be involved. The chain uses TRBV19 and TRBJ2-1, with 7 positions matching TRBD1. The CDR3 loop spans 11 amino acids. Germline V gene data show CDR1 as LNHDA and CDR2 as SQIVND (reference sequence). The CDR3 coding sequence is TGTGCCAGTACGGTGAGGACAGGTATGGTCTTC. Protein product: CASTVRTGMVF.

J is TRBJ2-7 and V is TRBV11-2; 7 positions agree with TRBD1. V trimming: 5 bases; J trimming: 3 bases; junction bases outside the gene matches: 4. The CDR3 has 13 residues. Germline CDR1 is SGHAT and CDR2 is FQNNGV. Written as DNA, the CDR3 is TGTGCCAGCAGCCCACGACAGGGCTACGAGCAGTACTTC. Amino acid sequence: CASSPRQGYEQYF.

V and J are TRBV7-2 and TRBJ2-1, with TRBD2 matching over 9 bases. CDR1 and CDR2 from the germline V gene are SGHTA and FQGNSA. The CDR3 loop spans 16 amino acids. V lost 4 bases and J lost 6; bases outside the gene matches: 10. As DNA, the CDR3 is TGTGCCAGCAGCTCCCAGGGACTAGCTCCCGGCAATGAGCAGTTCTTC. Translated: CASSSQGLAPGNEQFF.

The chain has TRBV19 and TRBJ2-1, with D possibly TRBD1 on 6 matching bases. CDR1 and CDR2 from the germline V gene are LNHDA and SQIVND (reference sequence). The CDR3 runs 14 residues. V lost 4 bases and J lost 3, with 10 bases in between. The CDR3 protein is CASSTTQGYNEQFF. As DNA, the CDR3 is TGTGCCAGTAGTACAACACAGGGCTACAATGAGCAGTTCTTC. The variable domain in full, with the rest retrieved from reference TRBV19 and TRBJ2-1, is DGGITQSPKYLFRKEGQNVTLSCEQNLNHDAMYWYRQDPGQGLRLIYYSQIVNDFQKGDIAEGYSVSREKKESFPLTVTSAQKNPTAFYLCASSTTQGYNEQFFGPGTRLTVL.

The chain uses TRBV12-3 or TRBV12-4 and TRBJ2-1, with 7 bases lining up with TRBD2. The V gene end was trimmed by 6 bases and the J gene end by 8 bases; junction bases not matched to a gene: 7. There are 13 residues in the CDR3. CDR3: CASSHRGRDEQFF. In DNA form, the CDR3 reads TGTGCCAGCAGCCACCGGGGGAGGGATGAGCAGTTCTTC.

The rearrangement joins TRBV9 to TRBJ1-1; D uncertain. CDR3 length: 12 residues. Trimming removed 2 bases from V and 0 bases from J, with 2 bases in between. Germline CDR1 is SGDLS and CDR2 is YYNGEE. The CDR3 DNA follows: TGTGCCAGCAGCGTCATGAACACTGAAGCTTTCTTT. This encodes CASSVMNTEAFF. Full variable domain (rest looked up from reference TRBV9 and TRBJ1-1): DSGVTQTPKHLITATGQRVTLRCSPRSGDLSVYWYQQSLDQGLQFLIQYYNGEERAKGNILERFSAQQFPDLHSELNLSSLELGDSALYFCASSVMNTEAFFGQGTRLTVV.

The chain uses TRBV6-5 and TRBJ2-3, with 7 nucleotides matching TRBD1. Per germline, CDR1 MNHEY and CDR2 SVGAGI. The length of the CDR3 is 14 residues. V lost 0 bases to trimming and J lost 4 bases; unmatched junction nucleotides: 1. In nucleotides, the CDR3 is TGTGCCAGCAGTTACTCGGGACAGCCAGATACGCAGTATTTT. Its translation is CASSYSGQPDTQYF.

This sequence joins TRBV6-6 and TRBJ1-5; 9 bases agree with TRBD1. With V trimmed by 6 bases and J by 6 bases, 6 bases remained unmatched. The V gene's germline CDR1 is MNHNY and CDR2 SVGAGI (reference sequence). This CDR3 has 14 residues. This CDR3 is CASSQGDRVQPQHF. The CDR3 DNA sequence: TGTGCCAGCAGCCAGGGGGACAGGGTTCAGCCCCAGCATTTT.

The gene calls are TRBV11-3 and TRBJ1-3; D gene uncertain. This CDR3 comprises 15 residues. Looked up from germline, CDR1 is SGHNT and CDR2 is YENEEA. The V and J ends lost 1 base and 2 bases respectively, with 9 bases between them. The CDR3 is CASSLGPGAGNTIYF. The CDR3 DNA is TGTGCCAGCAGCTTAGGCCCCGGAGCTGGAAACACCATATATTTT.